This T cell receptor beta chain was captured by sequencing in a study of CD8+ T cells in alopecia areata. As for the study in general: After 6 to 18 months of tofacitinib, follow-up continued 6 months off drug.

As for treatment: oral pan-JAK inhibitor, 5-10 mg twice daily. Details on this clone: Its antigen is currently unknown.

The CDR3 is 13 residues long. CDR1 and CDR2 (germline): SGHDN, FVKESK. V was clipped by 0 bases and J by 4 bases, with 6 bases between them. Overall study findings and caveats: Lesional tissue from the scalp (especially in alopecia totalis/universalis) showed higher clonality than normal scalp. Scalp clonality, along with expanded CD8+ clones among the top 100, was significantly decreased by tofacitinib.

The sequencing template was cDNA reverse transcribed from extracted RNA. The repertoire was sequenced with immunoSEQ multiplex PCR; TCRdb's copy has only in-frame clones and lacks some. The sample records around 190,000 clones, roughly three fifths being singletons. The origin of this receptor is a human donor with alopecia areata. The rearrangement uses TRBV14 and TRBJ1-1, with D hard to call. Sequenced here: CD4+ T cells sorted from blood, sampled at week 4, from a patient treated with tofacitinib. CDR3 nucleotides: TGTGCCAGCAGCCAAGAGCTCAGCACTGAAGCTTTCTTT. Amino acid sequence: CASSQELSTEAFF.